The rows below give T cell receptor beta chains drawn from one sample of a study of blood T cell repertoires in COVID-19. TCRdb keeps only in-frame clones here, not all; method: immunoSEQ multiplex PCR. This table has over 200,000 clones, 75% to 90% appearing once. The sequencing input was peripheral blood. These receptors originate from a human donor in a cohort sampled during active COVID-19. The CDR3 runs from the conserved cysteine through the conserved F or W. Fields, in order: V gene, J gene, clone size, D gene, CDR3 length, CDR3 DNA, CDR3 protein. A D gene is named only where the DNA matches it firmly. Not every row has a clone size; where given, it reads once, few, many or a size class.

TRBV13,TRBJ2-7,few,.,13,TGTGCCAGCAGCTTAGGAGCCGGGAACGAGCAGTACTTC,CASSLGAGNEQYF
TRBV7-9,TRBJ1-5,.,TRBD1,15,TGTGCCAGCAGCTCGGACAGGGGCGGGCATCAGCCCCAGCATTTT,CASSSDRGGHQPQHF
TRBV19,TRBJ1-1,.,.,14,TGTGCCAGTAGTATAATGGTGACAGATACTGAAGCTTTCTTT,CASSIMVTDTEAFF
TRBV29-1,TRBJ1-1,once,TRBD1,14,TGCAGCGCCGAAAGGACTACAGGGGGCACTGAAGCTTTCTTT,CSAERTTGGTEAFF
TRBV9,TRBJ1-2,many,.,13,TGTGCCAGCAGCGCGGGGGAGCTTAATGGCTACACCTTC,CASSAGELNGYTF
TRBV18,TRBJ2-1,.,.,15,TGTGCCAGCTCAACACAGACAGCCCTGGGCAATGAGCAGTTCTTC,CASSTQTALGNEQFF
TRBV27,TRBJ1-1,once,.,14,TGTGCCAGCAGTTTGGGCCCTAGGGGCACTGAAGCTTTCTTT,CASSLGPRGTEAFF
TRBV5-6,TRBJ1-2,.,TRBD1,14,TGTGCCAGCAGCCATCCAGGGGGTACCTATGGCTACACCTTC,CASSHPGGTYGYTF
TRBV7-9,TRBJ2-2,.,.,14,TGTGCCAGCAGCGCCGACAAAAACACCGGGGAGCTGTTTTTT,CASSADKNTGELFF
TRBV12-1,TRBJ1-1,.,.,13,TGTGCCAGCAGCTTTGCGAGGAGCACTGAAGCTTTCTTT,CASSFARSTEAFF
TRBV27,TRBJ2-7,few,TRBD2,16,TGTGCCAGCAGTCCTACCTCTAGCGGGAGCCCCTACGAGCAGTACTTC,CASSPTSSGSPYEQYF
TRBV6-6,TRBJ1-2,few,.,13,TGTGCCAGCAGTTACCAATTCGGTAATGGCTACACCTTC,CASSYQFGNGYTF
TRBV5-1,TRBJ1-1,.,.,14,TGCGCCAGCAGGCGGAGGTCCTTCAACACTGAAGCTTTCTTT,CASRRRSFNTEAFF
TRBV3-1/TRBV3-2,TRBJ2-7,.,.,16,TGTGCCAGCAGCCAAGATCTGACTAGACGGACCTACGAGCAGTACTTC,CASSQDLTRRTYEQYF
TRBV5-1,TRBJ1-4,.,.,17,TGCGCCAGCAGCCTTACAAAAACAGGGCGGGAGAATGAAAAACTGTTTTTT,CASSLTKTGRENEKLFF
TRBV5-6,TRBJ2-7,.,.,13,TGTGCCAGCAGCTTGGGCGTCTCCTACGAGCAGTACTTC,CASSLGVSYEQYF
TRBV7-2,TRBJ2-7,few,TRBD2,15,TGTGCCAGCAGCTTAGGCCTAGCGGCGCCCTACGAGCAGTACTTC,CASSLGLAAPYEQYF
TRBV6-5,TRBJ2-3,.,.,12,TGTGCCACGACTACGGACACAGATACGCAGTATTTT,CATTTDTDTQYF
TRBV2,TRBJ2-7,.,TRBD2,15,TGTGCCAGCAGTGGTTGGGTTAGCGGGAGTAACGAGCAGTACTTC,CASSGWVSGSNEQYF
TRBV24-1,TRBJ2-1,once,TRBD2,16,TGTGCCACCAGTGACTTGGGACTAGCGGGAGCCAATGAGCAGTTCTTC,CATSDLGLAGANEQFF
TRBV28,TRBJ1-4,.,TRBD1,16,TGTGCCAGCAGTTTACAGGGGGTTACAACTAATGAAAAACTGTTTTTT,CASSLQGVTTNEKLFF
TRBV5-6,TRBJ2-5,.,.,13,TGTGCCAGCAGCTTGGGCAGTCAAGAGACCCAGTACTTC,CASSLGSQETQYF